This TCR beta chain was profiled in a study of CD8+ T cells in alopecia areata. Overall study: Each of the treated patients was given oral tofacitinib, 5 to 10 mg twice daily, for moderate-to-severe alopecia areata.

Investigators isolated RNA and reverse transcribed it into cDNA to act as the sequencing template. TCRdb's copy holds only in-frame clones and misses some; the assay was immunoSEQ multiplex PCR. The table has about 180,000 clones, more than 60% seen once; the top ten hold 1.5% to 2%. Overall study results and limits: Although TCR sharing was seen in mice, sharing across patients was less clear, possibly for HLA-related reasons.

CDR3 length: 13 amino acids. Germline V gene lookup returns CDR1 MDHEN and CDR2 SYDVKM. V gave up 3 bases and J gave up 2 bases, with 8 bases separating them. Peripheral blood samples and lesional scalp punch biopsies were obtained from alopecia areata patients. On this clone itself: As yet, its antigen is unknown.

Sequenced material: CD4+ T cells sorted from blood, taken at week 0. The chain combines TRBV28 with TRBJ2-7, with D possibly matching TRBD1 (5 bases). The sequence derives from a human donor with alopecia areata. The chain's CDR3 is CASSFEGAYEQYF. CDR3 in DNA: TGTGCCAGCAGTTTTGAAGGGGCCTACGAGCAGTACTTC.